This T cell receptor (beta chain) is drawn from a study of cytomegalovirus exposure and HLA in healthy donors (dated by TCRdb to 2015 to 2018). For the study in its entirety: According to an earlier analysis of around 600 of the donors, some 170 million T cells yielded 90 million to 140 million unique TCR beta sequences and around 300 Gb of sequence data. The study aimed to test whether cataloging public T cell receptors could reveal signatures of past pathogen exposure. In an earlier analysis of 550 to 700 of the donors, high-throughput TCR beta sequencing was used to judge whether each TCR beta V gene segment behaved as functional or pseudogenic. On average, around 200,000 unique TCR beta nucleotide sequences were sequenced per donor among fewer than 500 genotyped donors of the cohort, with 15% to 20% of those sequences being non-productive. Both class I and class II loci were covered by HLA typing, at four-digit resolution. Roughly 300 gigabases of sequencing data and 70 million to 100 million unique TCR sequences made up an early release that covered fewer than 650 HLA-typed donors. Among the roughly 400 genotyped donors, around 81% belonged to the genetic ancestry cluster associated with self-reported Caucasian donors. Besides the first cohort of 550 to 750 subjects, a separate validation cohort made up of about 120 different subjects was used. The study profiled the T cell repertoires of hundreds of subjects by immunosequencing and related them to cytomegalovirus serostatus. The later analysis used no new phenotypic data to find candidate immune exposures, relying instead on TCR beta sequences and their occurrence across donors. To study patterns of TCR occurrence, a later analysis re-analyzed previously published TCR beta repertoires from several hundred donors and added high-resolution HLA genotyping. Donor age, sex, ethnicity and CMV serostatus were collected together with the repertoire data. Four to six DR-DQ haplotypes were handled as single units for association and clustering, since linkage in the cohort was strong. To predict cytomegalovirus infection status, the study brought together high-throughput TCR immunosequencing, statistical association of individual TCRs with disease status, and machine learning. In a later genetic analysis, genome-wide SNP genotypes for about three fifths of the roughly 670 donors were used, and that subset was treated as a discovery cohort. Every discovery cohort repertoire had been produced on one sequencing platform. The number of donors typed differed by locus, with roughly 620-640 for A, B, C, DRB1 and DQB1, around 520 for DQA1, 600 to 610 for DPA1, and around 450 for DPB1. The paper's findings and limits, for the study overall: Most CMV-associated TCR beta chains appeared to be HLA-restricted in a later analysis, and the HLA associations seemed to be driven largely by CMV exposure. The earlier analysis of almost 600 of the donors excluded approximately 15 rarely observed V segments, including chromosome 9 orphons, because counts were too low. Some IMGT-functional V segments, including TRBV6-2 and TRBV6-3, could not be distinguished by the 87-base-pair reads and were therefore excluded. According to a later analysis, TCR association rates differed among HLA loci, with DRB1 alleles showing the most associated TCRs and HLA-C alleles showing the fewest. The cohort was sequenced for TCR beta chains only, and without alpha or paired-chain data the features that could be detected were limited. Assigning TCR associations to individual alleles was difficult when HLA alleles, especially DR and DQ, strongly co-occurred. In a later analysis, HLA-associated TCR beta chains showed more clonal expansion and lower generation probabilities than non-associated chains that were equally common. Broadly in line with IMGT annotations, most TCR beta V segments showed up in productive rearrangements about 90% or about 30% of the time in an earlier analysis of a few hundred of the donors. In a later genetic analysis, fewer N-insertions in productive TCRs were reported among donors in an Asian-associated ancestry cluster than the roughly 710-donor mean. At a false discovery rate of 0.05, a later analysis linked around 17,000 TCR beta sequences to specific HLA alleles. The only immune exposure information available for the cohort was CMV serostatus. Several of the top co-occurrence clusters appeared to be linked to parvovirus B19, influenza, CMV and Epstein-Barr virus, according to a later analysis. A cluster of highly shared sequence variants was judged likely to be a technical artifact of the sequencing pipeline. Correlated functional status among segregating V segments might reflect linkage disequilibrium, but an unknown experimental factor could not be ruled out. Most TCR sequences were observed very rarely across donors, whereas some public TCRs were present in many individuals. In both the original and validation cohorts, the classifier was reported to diagnose cytomegalovirus status with high specificity and sensitivity. A total of roughly 160 TCR beta chains were listed by the study as associated with cytomegalovirus. An association between a missense DCLRE1C variant and V-gene and J-gene trimming of TCR beta chains was found in a later genetic analysis and replicated in an independent cohort. A further reported finding was that TCR beta sequences accurately predicted the HLA-A and HLA-B alleles for most subjects in the first cohort. Roughly uniform sequencing depth across donors was assumed in presence/absence analyses, although this assumption may not hold. According to the authors, the approach could potentially be generalized to other disease states and immunological phenotypes. Because HLA typing was missing for some donors at each locus, association tests included only the typed subset. Three of the identified cytomegalovirus-associated TCR beta chains were confirmed in vitro to be specific for cytomegalovirus antigens.

The cohort was made up of 666 healthy bone marrow donors. Cohort members were all nominally healthy when sampled, although unrecorded immune exposures were likely present. The donor tested CMV seropositive, placing the donor among the 289 seropositive members of the cohort. Each donor provided a peripheral blood sample, and peripheral blood mononuclear cells were used for TCR beta sequencing. Genomic DNA extraction from the blood cell samples was performed with the Qiagen DNeasy Blood Extraction Kit. Notes on this clone: Its antigen is still unknown. Per-base qualities were not stored, and no clone one base away is much larger.

The library was generated by the immunoSEQ multiplex PCR assay. A mixture of 60 forward primers for TCR Vbeta segments and 13 reverse primers for TCR Jbeta segments was used in the multiplex PCR. The CDR3 region of rearranged TCR beta genes was amplified from genomic DNA with a multiplex PCR assay. On the Illumina HiSeq System, the amplified TCR beta libraries were sequenced as 87-base-pair reads. Concerning the study's data processing: A later analysis counted approximately 74 million unique TCR beta chains across the 690 or so repertoires, and some 11 million of these chains were shared by at least two donors. Raw reads were error-corrected and collapsed into unique sequences by a nearest-neighbor algorithm in which closely related sequences were merged to remove PCR and sequencing errors. CDR3 sequences were aligned to IMGT reference sequences to assign V, D and J gene segments. For a sequence to be retained, a match of at least six nucleotides to both a V gene segment and a J gene segment was required. A rearrangement counted as productive if the CDR3 had no stop codons and remained in frame with V and J, and every other rearrangement counted as non-productive. CDR3 was defined according to IMGT convention as the region running from the second conserved V-encoded cysteine to the conserved J-encoded phenylalanine. The earlier analysis of 450 to 750 of the donors excluded any sequence lacking an unambiguous match to a single V gene segment. In an earlier analysis of some 590 of the donors, V segments were called functional above 56.7% productive rearrangements and were called segregating when the between-donor standard deviation exceeded 5%. To diagnose cytomegalovirus status from the catalog of TCR beta chain sequences, a statistical classification framework was built. In a later analysis, V and J genes were assigned by comparing TCR nucleotide sequences against IMGT/GENE-DB human TR gene sequences. A later analysis assigned CDR3 sequences and most-parsimonious VDJ recombination scenarios with the TCRdist pipeline. In a later analysis, every TCR beta chain was defined by the combination of its CDR3 amino acid sequence and its V-gene family, and reads without a unique V-gene family were dropped. A later analysis removed over 500 highly shared, low-generation-probability nucleotide sequences to deal with suspected cross-contamination and a sequencing artifact. For each public chain, a later analysis derived a clonal expansion index from normalized ranks of inferred template counts within each repertoire. In a later analysis, generation probabilities were computed with a VDJ recombination model fitted to out-of-frame rearrangements, and the resulting probabilities were checked against IGoR. A later analysis scored TCR-TCR, TCR-HLA and TCR-CMV co-occurrence with hypergeometric tests, applying a repertoire-size bias correction to TCR pairs. False discovery rates were estimated in a later analysis by permuting HLA or CMV assignments 20 times. A later analysis grouped co-occurring TCRs with DBSCAN, adding TCRdist sequence similarity when clustering within HLA-allele-positive subsets. For co-occurrence clustering, repertoires with fewer than 30,000 or more than 120,000 public chains were excluded, along with roughly five repertoires with anomalous nucleotide sharing. Here the immuneACCESS table is served through TCRdb, limited to in-frame sequences with V and J called. Missing clones are a known gap in these copies; in checked studies unresolved V genes cover under half, and the rest lacks a known reason. For V, J and clone size, that table is used; D and trimming come from the DNA. The table for this sample lists 190,000 or so clones; 79% of them were counted only once. The top ten hold 1.5% of the sample.

V and J are truncated by 0 bases and 4 bases respectively, leaving an intervening sequence of 15 bases. The CDR1 and CDR2 encoded by the germline V gene (reference sequence) are MNHEY and SMNVEV. Including the terminal cysteine and phenylalanine, the CDR3 comprises 16 residues. Just CDR3 DNA is preserved here, 48 bases in frame from base 1. This receptor was obtained from a girl aged 5 to 17 in good health and CMV-seropositive. Sequencing was done on a sample of PBMCs. Rearrangement joined TRBV27 to TRBJ1-1; a tentative D match to TRBD1 spans 5 bases. Here the CDR3 is given as CASSLSGAGTGTEAFF. The nucleotide sequence is given as TGTGCCAGCAGTTTATCCGGGGCAGGGACTGGCACTGAAGCTTTCTTT.